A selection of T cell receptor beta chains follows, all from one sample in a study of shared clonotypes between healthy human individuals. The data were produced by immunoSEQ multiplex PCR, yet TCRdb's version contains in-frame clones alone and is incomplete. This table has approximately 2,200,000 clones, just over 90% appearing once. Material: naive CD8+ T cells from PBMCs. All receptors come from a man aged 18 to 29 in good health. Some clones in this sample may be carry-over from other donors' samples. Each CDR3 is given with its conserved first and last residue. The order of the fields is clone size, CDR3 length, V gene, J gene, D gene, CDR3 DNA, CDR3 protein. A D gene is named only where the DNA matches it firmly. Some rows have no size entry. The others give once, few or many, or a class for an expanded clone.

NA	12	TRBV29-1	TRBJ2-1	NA	TGCAGCGTTGAAGTGACTCTCAATGAGCAGTTCTTC	CSVEVTLNEQFF
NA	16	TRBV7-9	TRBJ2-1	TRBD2	TGTGCCAGCAGCTTATTTGGCGGGAGTACGTACAATGAGCAGTTCTTC	CASSLFGGSTYNEQFF
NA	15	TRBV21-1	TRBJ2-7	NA	TGTGCCAGCAGCAAACCCCCGGGAGGGCCGGAGGAGCAGTACTTC	CASSKPPGGPEEQYF
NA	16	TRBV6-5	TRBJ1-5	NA	TGTGCCAGCAGTTTATCGCGACGGAATAGCAATCAGCCCCAGCATTTT	CASSLSRRNSNQPQHF
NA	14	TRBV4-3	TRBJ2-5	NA	TGCGCCAGCAGCCTCGATCCGATCGAAGAGACCCAGTACTTC	CASSLDPIEETQYF
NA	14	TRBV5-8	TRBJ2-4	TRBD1	TGTGCCAGCAGCTCCGGGACAGGAGAAAACATTCAGTACTTC	CASSSGTGENIQYF
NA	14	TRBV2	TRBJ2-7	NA	TGTGCCATCACACTAGGGCTCCCTTCTCCCGAGCAGTACTTC	CAITLGLPSPEQYF
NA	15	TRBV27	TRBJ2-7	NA	TGTGCCAGCAGTTTAGCTAGTCAGGGGGGCTACGAGCAGTACTTC	CASSLASQGGYEQYF
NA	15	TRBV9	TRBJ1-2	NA	TGTGCCAGCAGCGTAGGGCAGGCGGCTAACTATGGCTACACCTTC	CASSVGQAANYGYTF
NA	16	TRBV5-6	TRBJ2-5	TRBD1	TGTGCCAGCAGCTTCCGGAGACAGGGGTTTCAAGAGACCCAGTACTTC	CASSFRRQGFQETQYF
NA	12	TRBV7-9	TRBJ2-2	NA	TGTGCCAGCAGCCTGTTCTCCGGGGAGCTGTTTTTT	CASSLFSGELFF
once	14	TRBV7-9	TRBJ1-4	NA	TGTGCCAGCAGCAAGTCGACAGCCTGGGAAAAACTGTTTTTT	CASSKSTAWEKLFF
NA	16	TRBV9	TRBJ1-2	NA	TGTGCCAGCAGCGTAGAGAATAGGGGCGTAAACTATGGCTACACCTTC	CASSVENRGVNYGYTF
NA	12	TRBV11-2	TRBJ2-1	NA	TGTGCCAGCAGCTTAGTGGGTGATGAGCAGTTCTTC	CASSLVGDEQFF
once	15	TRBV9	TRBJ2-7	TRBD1	TGTGCCAGCAGCGAGGGACAGGGAATTATCTTCGAGCAGTACTTC	CASSEGQGIIFEQYF
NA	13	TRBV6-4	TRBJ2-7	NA	TGTGCCAGCAGTGAGAGTTGGGGTTACGAGCAGTACTTC	CASSESWGYEQYF
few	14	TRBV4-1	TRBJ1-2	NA	TGCGCCAGCAGCCAGTACCTGTTCCTGAATGGCTACACCTTC	CASSQYLFLNGYTF
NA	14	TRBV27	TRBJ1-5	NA	TGTGCCAGCAGTTTACGAGGCCTCAATCAGCCCCAGCATTTT	CASSLRGLNQPQHF
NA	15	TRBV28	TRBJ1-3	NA	TGTGCCAGCAGAAGGAGGAGGGGGGCTGGAAACACCATATATTTT	CASRRRRGAGNTIYF
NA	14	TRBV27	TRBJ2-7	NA	TGTGCCAGCAGTTTGGGCAGGGTAGTAGGCGAGCAGTACTTC	CASSLGRVVGEQYF
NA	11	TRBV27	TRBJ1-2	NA	TGTGCCAGCACGGGGGGCTATGGCTACACCTTC	CASTGGYGYTF
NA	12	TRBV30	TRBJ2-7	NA	TGTGCCTGGAGTGTTGGAGGGAACGAGCAGTACTTC	CAWSVGGNEQYF
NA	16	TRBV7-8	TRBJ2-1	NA	TGTGCCAGCAGCCCCCTTGTGGGGACGGAGGGGAATGAGCAGTTCTTC	CASSPLVGTEGNEQFF
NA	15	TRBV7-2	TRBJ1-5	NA	TGTGCCAGCAGCTTATCCGGACTTGGTGGTCAGCCCCAGCATTTT	CASSLSGLGGQPQHF
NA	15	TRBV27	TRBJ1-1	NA	TGTGCCAGCAGTTTATCAACAGGATTCTTAACTGAAGCTTTCTTT	CASSLSTGFLTEAFF
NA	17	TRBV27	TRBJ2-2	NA	TGTGCCAGCAGCCTCTCCAAGCTGATGGCCATTACCGGGGAGCTGTTTTTT	CASSLSKLMAITGELFF
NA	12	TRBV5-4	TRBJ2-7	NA	TGTGCCAGCAGCGACGGACCCCTCGAGCAGTACTTC	CASSDGPLEQYF
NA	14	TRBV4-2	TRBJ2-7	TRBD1	TGTGCCAGCAGCACCCGGGACAGCGCCTACGAGCAGTACTTC	CASSTRDSAYEQYF
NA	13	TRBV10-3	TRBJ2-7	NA	TGTGCCATCAGTGAGGAGGGGGCCTACGAGCAGTACTTC	CAISEEGAYEQYF
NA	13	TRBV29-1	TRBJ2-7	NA	TGCAGCGTTGAAGGAGTCAACTCCTACGAGCAGTACTTC	CSVEGVNSYEQYF
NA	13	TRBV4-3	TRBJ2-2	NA	TGCGCCAGCAGCCAAGATTGGGCCGGGGAGCTGTTTTTT	CASSQDWAGELFF
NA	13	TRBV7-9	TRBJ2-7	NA	TGTGCCAGCAGCTTACGGCACTCCTACGAGCAGTACTTC	CASSLRHSYEQYF
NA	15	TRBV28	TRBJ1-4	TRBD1	TGTGCCAGCAGCTGGGACAGGGATACTAATGAAAAACTGTTTTTT	CASSWDRDTNEKLFF
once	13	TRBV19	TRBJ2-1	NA	TGTGCCAGTAGTACCGCTGGGTTCAATGAGCAGTTCTTC	CASSTAGFNEQFF
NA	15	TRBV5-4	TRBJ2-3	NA	TGTGCCAGCAGCGGCGGGACGGCTAGCACAGATACGCAGTATTTT	CASSGGTASTDTQYF
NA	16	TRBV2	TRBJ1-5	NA	TGTGCCAGCAGGGAAAAGGGGTTGGGAGGGCGACAGCCCCAGCATTTT	CASREKGLGGRQPQHF
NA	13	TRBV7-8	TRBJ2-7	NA	TGTGCCAGTAGAACCCGGGACCGGCTCGAGCAGTACTTC	CASRTRDRLEQYF
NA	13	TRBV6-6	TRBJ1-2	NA	TGTGCCAGCAGCCGAGGTGGGGGTAGGGGCTACACCTTC	CASSRGGGRGYTF
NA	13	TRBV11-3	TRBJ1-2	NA	TGTGCCGGGGATGGACAGCTCGACTATGGCTACACCTTC	CAGDGQLDYGYTF
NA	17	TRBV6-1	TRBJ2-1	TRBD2	TGTGCCAGCAGTGAGAACCTGACTAGCGGGAGGGCCGGAGAGCAGTTCTTC	CASSENLTSGRAGEQFF
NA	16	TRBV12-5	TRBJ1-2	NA	TGTGCTAGTGGTTTAGGACCTAGGGGGGAAGGCTATGGCTACACCTTC	CASGLGPRGEGYGYTF
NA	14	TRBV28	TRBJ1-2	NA	TGTGCCAGCAGCCCGGACCGGTGGAGGGAGGGCTACACCTTC	CASSPDRWREGYTF
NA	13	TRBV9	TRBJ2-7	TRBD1	TGTGCCAGCAGCGCGACAGGGGGTTACGAGCAGTACTTC	CASSATGGYEQYF
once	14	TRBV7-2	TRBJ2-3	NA	TGTGCCAGCAGCCGCACGGGAAGCACAGATACGCAGTATTTT	CASSRTGSTDTQYF
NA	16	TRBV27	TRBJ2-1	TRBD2	TGTGCCAGCAGGCTTCCCAGAGCGGGAGTAGGGCATGAGCAGTTCTTC	CASRLPRAGVGHEQFF
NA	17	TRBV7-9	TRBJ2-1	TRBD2	TGTGCCAGCAGCTTTTACCCCGGACTAGCGGTTGACAATGAGCAGTTCTTC	CASSFYPGLAVDNEQFF
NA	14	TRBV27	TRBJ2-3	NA	TGTGCCAGCAGTTTATATAAGCGCTCGGATACGCAGTATTTT	CASSLYKRSDTQYF
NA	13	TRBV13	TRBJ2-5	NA	TGTGCCAGCAGCTTAGGCGGAAAAGAGACCCAGTACTTC	CASSLGGKETQYF
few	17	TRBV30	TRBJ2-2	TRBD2	TGTGCCTGGAGCTCCACCCTCAGCGGGAGAAGTATCGGGGAGCTGTTTTTT	CAWSSTLSGRSIGELFF
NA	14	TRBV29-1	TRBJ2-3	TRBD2	TGCAGCGTTGAACTAGCGGGAACGGCAGATACGCAGTATTTT	CSVELAGTADTQYF